The clone carrying this T cell receptor beta chain came up many times. Its specificity is not known. The data belong to a study of read filtering for tumor transcriptome and immune sequencing. Across the study: By R-ISS, stages I, II and III held approximately 8, 16 and 7 patients. IR-seq gave about 3.5 to 10.27 million TCR reads per sample; RNA-seq gave about 80 to 1273.

At the time of active disease, bone marrow was collected from every patient. From approximately 430 ng of RNA, a library with molecular barcoded alpha/delta and beta/gamma adaptors was made. One entry per CDR3 protein results from TCRdb running MiXCR on the reads. The sample lists 42,000 or so distinct CDR3 sequences, roughly an eighth seen once, with 30% in the top ten. Per the germline V gene, CDR1 is LGHDT and CDR2 is YNNKEL (reference sequence). V lost 1 base, J lost 4 bases, and 16 bases lay in between. This CDR3 has 16 residues. Points from the study as a whole: The CD138-negative fraction was mixed bone marrow immune cells, not pure T cells.

The chain links TRBV3-1 to TRBJ1-1, with D possibly being TRBD1 (6 bases). The receptor was derived from a donor at least 40 years old with multiple myeloma. Sequenced: a population of CD138-negative cells sorted from bone marrow. The CDR3 here is CASSQGNRVVGTEAFF. The CDR3 DNA sequence: TGTGCCAGCAGCCAAGGTAACAGGGTAGTCGGCACTGAAGCTTTCTTT.